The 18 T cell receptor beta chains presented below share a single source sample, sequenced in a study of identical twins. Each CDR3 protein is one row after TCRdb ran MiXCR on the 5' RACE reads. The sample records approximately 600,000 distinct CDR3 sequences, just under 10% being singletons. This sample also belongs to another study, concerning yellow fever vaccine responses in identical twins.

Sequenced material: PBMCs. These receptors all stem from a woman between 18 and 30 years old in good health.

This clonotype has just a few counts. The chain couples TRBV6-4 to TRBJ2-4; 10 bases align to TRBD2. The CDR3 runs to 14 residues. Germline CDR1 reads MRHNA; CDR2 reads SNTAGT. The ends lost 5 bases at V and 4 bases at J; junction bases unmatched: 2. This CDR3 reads CASSLTSGKNIQYF. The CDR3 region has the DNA TGTGCCAGCAGTTTGACTAGCGGGAAAAACATTCAGTACTTC.

The CDR3 loop reads CSAALWASSEVGTSFQFGTQYF. Here the CDR3 DNA reads TGCAGTGCCGCCCTCTGGGCTTCATCAGAGGTGGGGACTAGCTTTCAGTTTGGTACGCAGTATTTT. The V gene is TRBV20-1, the J gene TRBJ2-3; 9 bases are a match to TRBD2. Trimming removed 6 bases from V and 8 bases from J; junction bases left unmatched: 36. This CDR3 comprises 22 residues. CDR1 is DFQATT, CDR2 SNEGSKA, per germline (reference sequence).

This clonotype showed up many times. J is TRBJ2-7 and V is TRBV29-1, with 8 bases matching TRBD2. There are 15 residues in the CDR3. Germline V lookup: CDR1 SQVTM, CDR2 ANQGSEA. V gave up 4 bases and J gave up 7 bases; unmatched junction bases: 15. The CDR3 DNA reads TGCAGCGTTGCACCACAAGGAGCGGGAGCAGGTGAGCAGTACTTC. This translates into CSVAPQGAGAGEQYF.

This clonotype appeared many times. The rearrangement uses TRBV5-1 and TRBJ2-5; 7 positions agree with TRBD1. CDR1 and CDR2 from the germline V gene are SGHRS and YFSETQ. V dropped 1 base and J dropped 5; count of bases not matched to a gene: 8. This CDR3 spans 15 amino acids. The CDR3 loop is CASSLTTGEGETQYF. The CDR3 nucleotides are TGCGCCAGCAGCTTGACCACAGGGGAAGGGGAGACCCAGTACTTC.

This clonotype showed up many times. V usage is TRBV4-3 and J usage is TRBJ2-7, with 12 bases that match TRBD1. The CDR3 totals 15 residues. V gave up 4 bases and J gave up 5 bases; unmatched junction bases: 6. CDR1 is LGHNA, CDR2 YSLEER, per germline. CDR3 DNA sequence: TGCGCCAGCAGCCTTGGGACAGGGGGCATCGACGAGCAGTACTTC. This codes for CASSLGTGGIDEQYF.

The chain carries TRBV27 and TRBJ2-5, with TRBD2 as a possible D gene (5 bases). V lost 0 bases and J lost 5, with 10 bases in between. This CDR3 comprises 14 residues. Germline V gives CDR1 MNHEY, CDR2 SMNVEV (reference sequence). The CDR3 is CASSLSSGLETQYF. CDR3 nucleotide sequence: TGTGCCAGCAGTTTATCGTCGGGGTTGGAGACCCAGTACTTC.

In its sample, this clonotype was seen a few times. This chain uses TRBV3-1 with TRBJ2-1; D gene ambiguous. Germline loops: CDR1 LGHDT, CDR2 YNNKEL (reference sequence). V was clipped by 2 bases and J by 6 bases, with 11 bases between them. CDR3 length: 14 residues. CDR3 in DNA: TGTGCCAGCAGCCAACTAGACGCAAGCAATGAGCAGTTCTTC. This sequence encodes CASSQLDASNEQFF.

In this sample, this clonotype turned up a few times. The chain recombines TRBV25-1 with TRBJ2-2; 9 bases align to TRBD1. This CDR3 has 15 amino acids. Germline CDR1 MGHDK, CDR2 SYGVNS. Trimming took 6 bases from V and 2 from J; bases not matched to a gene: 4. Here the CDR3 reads CASRGQGTNTGELFF. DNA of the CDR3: TGTGCCAGCAGGGGACAGGGAACAAACACCGGGGAGCTGTTTTTT.

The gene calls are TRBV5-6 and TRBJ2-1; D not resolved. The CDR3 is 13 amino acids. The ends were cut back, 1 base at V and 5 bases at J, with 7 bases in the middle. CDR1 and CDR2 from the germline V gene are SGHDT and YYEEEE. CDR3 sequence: CASSLWLDNEQFF. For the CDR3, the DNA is TGTGCCAGCAGCTTGTGGCTAGACAATGAGCAGTTCTTC.

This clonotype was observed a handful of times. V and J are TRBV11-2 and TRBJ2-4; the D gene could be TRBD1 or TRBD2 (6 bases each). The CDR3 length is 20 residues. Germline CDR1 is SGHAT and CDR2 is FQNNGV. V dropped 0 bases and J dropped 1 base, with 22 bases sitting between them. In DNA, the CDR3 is TGTGCCAGCAGCTTAGATTACCAGGGGAGGTTTAGAGGGGCCAAAAACATTCAGTACTTC. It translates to CASSLDYQGRFRGAKNIQYF.

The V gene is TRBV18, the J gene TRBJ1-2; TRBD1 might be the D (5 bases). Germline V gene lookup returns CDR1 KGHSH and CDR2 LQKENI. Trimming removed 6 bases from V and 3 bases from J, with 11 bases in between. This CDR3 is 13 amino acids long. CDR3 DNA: TGTGCCAGCTCCGAGGGACGGGACTATGGCTACACCTTC. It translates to CASSEGRDYGYTF.

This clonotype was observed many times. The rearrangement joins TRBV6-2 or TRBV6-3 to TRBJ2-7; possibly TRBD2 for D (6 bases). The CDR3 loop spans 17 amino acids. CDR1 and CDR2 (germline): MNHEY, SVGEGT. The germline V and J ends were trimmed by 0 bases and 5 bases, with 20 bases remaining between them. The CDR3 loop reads CASSYSVPSPTGDEQYF. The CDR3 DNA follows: TGTGCCAGCAGTTACTCAGTGCCAAGCCCTACGGGGGACGAGCAGTACTTC.

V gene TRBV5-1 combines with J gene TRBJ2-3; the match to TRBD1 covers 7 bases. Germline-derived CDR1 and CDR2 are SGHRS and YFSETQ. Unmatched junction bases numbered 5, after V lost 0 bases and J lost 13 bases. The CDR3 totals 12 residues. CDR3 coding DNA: TGCGCCAGCAGCTTGGGGGGACAGACCAAGTATTTT. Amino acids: CASSLGGQTKYF.

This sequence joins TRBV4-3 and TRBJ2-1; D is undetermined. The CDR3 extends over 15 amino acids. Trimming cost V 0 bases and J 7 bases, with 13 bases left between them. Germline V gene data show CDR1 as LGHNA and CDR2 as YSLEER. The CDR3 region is CASSQDSIPRNEQFF. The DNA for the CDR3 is TGCGCCAGCAGCCAAGACAGTATCCCTAGGAATGAGCAGTTCTTC.

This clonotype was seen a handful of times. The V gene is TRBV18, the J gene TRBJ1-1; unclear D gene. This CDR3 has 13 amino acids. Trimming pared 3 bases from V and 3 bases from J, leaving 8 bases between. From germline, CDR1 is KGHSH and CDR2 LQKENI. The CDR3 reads CASSPYRDTEAFF. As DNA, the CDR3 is TGTGCCAGCTCACCGTATAGGGACACTGAAGCTTTCTTT.

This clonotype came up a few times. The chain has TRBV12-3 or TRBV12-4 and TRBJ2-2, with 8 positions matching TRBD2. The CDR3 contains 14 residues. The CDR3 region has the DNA TGTGCGACCGTAGCGGGAAGGTACACCGGGGAGCTGTTTTTT. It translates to CATVAGRYTGELFF.

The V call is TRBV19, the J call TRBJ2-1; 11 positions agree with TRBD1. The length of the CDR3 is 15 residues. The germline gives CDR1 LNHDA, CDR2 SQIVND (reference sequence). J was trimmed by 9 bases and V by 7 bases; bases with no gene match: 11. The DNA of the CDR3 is TGTGCCAGTACTACGCCGGGACAGGGGGGGTTTGAGCAGTTCTTC. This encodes CASTTPGQGGFEQFF.

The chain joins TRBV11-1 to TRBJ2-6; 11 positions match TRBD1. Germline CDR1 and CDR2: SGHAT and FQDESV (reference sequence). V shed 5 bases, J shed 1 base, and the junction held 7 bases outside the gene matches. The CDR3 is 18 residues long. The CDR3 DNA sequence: TGTGCCAGCAGCACCCGGACAGGGGGCGCATCTGGGGCCAACGTCCTGACTTTC. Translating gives CASSTRTGGASGANVLTF.